One sample yielded the 11 T cell receptor beta chains listed below, sequenced in a study of T-cell memory formation after mild COVID-19. Using its own MiXCR run on the 5' RACE reads, TCRdb lists one record per CDR3 protein. Altogether roughly 610,000 distinct CDR3 sequences are present, roughly 17% being singletons, with the ten largest covering around 7.8%. Sequenced input: PBMCs or a T cell subset sorted from them (not recorded which). The origin of the receptors is an adult woman who had mild COVID-19 (a few samples of this study predate the infection). Cell type and time point are not known.

The sample holds a few counts of this clonotype. The V and J genes are TRBV6-5 and TRBJ1-1; the D gene is possibly TRBD1 (5 bases). Germline CDR1 and CDR2: MNHEY and SVGAGI. CDR3 size: 15 residues. Trimming took off 2 bases at V and 5 bases at J, with 15 bases between the two ends. The CDR3, as DNA: TGTGCCAGCAGTTACCCCGGAGGGGAGGGTACTGAAGCTTTCTTT. Residues: CASSYPGGEGTEAFF.

This clonotype was detected a few times. The chain joins TRBV12-3 or TRBV12-4 to TRBJ2-7, with 9 bases lining up with TRBD2. V lost 4 bases to trimming and J lost 1 base; unmatched junction nucleotides: 17. The CDR3 length is 19 residues. CDR3 bases: TGTGCCAGCAGTTCCCCCCGCCACGGGCTAGCGGGACGATCCTACGAGCAGTACTTC. Its protein product is CASSSPRHGLAGRSYEQYF.

The J gene is TRBJ2-2, the V gene TRBV5-5, with D tentatively TRBD1 (6 bases). The CDR3 totals 16 residues. V lost 3 bases and J 4 bases, leaving 16 bases between the germline ends. Looked up from germline, CDR1 is SGHKS and CDR2 is YYEKEE (reference sequence). Here the CDR3 DNA reads TGTGCCAGCAGCTGGGACACAGGGATGAGCACCGGGGAGCTGTTTTTT. Its translation is CASSWDTGMSTGELFF.

V gene TRBV7-8 combines with J gene TRBJ2-1; TRBD2 matches 11 bases. Looked up from germline, CDR1 is SGHVS and CDR2 is FQNEAQ. V trimming: 5 bases; J trimming: 0 bases; junction bases outside the gene matches: 15. The CDR3 extends over 20 amino acids. The CDR3 DNA is TGTGCCAGCAGCCCCACGCATAGGATAGCGGGAGGGAGCTCCTACAATGAGCAGTTCTTC. The encoded protein is CASSPTHRIAGGSSYNEQFF. Full variable domain (missing parts from reference TRBV7-8 and TRBJ2-1): GAGVSQSPRYKVAKRGQDVALRCDPISGHVSLFWYQQALGQGPEFLTYFQNEAQLDKSGLPSDRFFAERPEGSVSTLKIQRTQQEDSAVYLCASSPTHRIAGGSSYNEQFFGPGTRLTVL.

A few counts support this clonotype. The chain has TRBV6-5 and TRBJ2-1; TRBD2 aligns across 13 bases. The CDR3 contains 15 residues. Germline V gene sequence: CDR1 MNHEY, CDR2 SVGAGI. Losses at the gene ends were 6 bases for V and 9 bases for J; bases not matched to a gene: 8. Here the CDR3 reads CASSQLAGGPREQFF. CDR3 DNA: TGTGCCAGCAGCCAACTAGCGGGAGGGCCCCGTGAGCAGTTCTTC.

The chain couples TRBV24-1 to TRBJ1-5; D may be TRBD1 (6 bases). V was pared by 10 bases and J by 1 base, with 10 bases between. This CDR3 contains 13 residues. Germline CDR1 is KGHDR and CDR2 is SFDVKD. CDR3 sequence: CATATGSNQPQHF. The DNA of the CDR3 is TGTGCCACTGCCACAGGGAGCAATCAGCCCCAGCATTTT.

The chain combines TRBV20-1 with TRBJ1-2; no definite D call. The germline CDR1 and CDR2 sequences are DFQATT and SNEGSKA (reference sequence). This CDR3 has 13 amino acids. The V and J ends lost 0 bases and 9 bases respectively, with 14 bases between them. The DNA of the CDR3 is TGCAGTGCTAGAGATCGACACAGCGATCGCTACACCTTC. Its translation is CSARDRHSDRYTF.

The chain links TRBV7-9 to TRBJ2-3; 13 bases are a match to TRBD2. The CDR3 covers 21 residues. Germline values: CDR1 SEHNR, CDR2 FQNEAQ (reference sequence). V gave up 7 bases and J gave up 1 base; unmatched junction bases: 20. CDR3 sequence: CASTQTSGRTFISTGTDTQYF. The CDR3 DNA sequence: TGTGCCAGCACCCAGACTAGCGGGAGGACATTTATTTCTACTGGCACAGATACGCAGTATTTT.

Ten or more counts support this clonotype. The chain combines TRBV7-2 with TRBJ2-1, with D unresolved. The CDR3 is made up of 12 amino acids. CDR1 and CDR2 from the germline V gene are SGHTA and FQGNSA. Between the trimmed V and J ends, which lost 5 bases and 8 bases, there was a span of 10 bases. The CDR3 spells CASSPRTDEQFF. As DNA, the CDR3 is TGTGCCAGCAGCCCTAGAACGGATGAGCAGTTCTTC.

In DNA, the CDR3 is TGTGCCAGCAGCTCGGTAGAAAACATTCAGTACTTC. This gives the protein CASSSVENIQYF. V usage is TRBV5-4 and J usage is TRBJ2-4; D unresolved. V was pared by 3 bases and J by 5 bases, with 6 bases between. CDR1 SGHNT and CDR2 YYREEE come from the germline V gene (reference sequence). This CDR3 is built from 12 residues. Drawing the rest from reference TRBV5-4 and TRBJ2-4, the complete variable domain is ETGVTQSPTHLIKTRGQQVTLRCSSQSGHNTVSWYQQALGQGPQFIFQYYREEENGRGNFPPRFSGLQFPNYSSELNVNALELDDSALYLCASSSVENIQYFGAGTRLSVL.

The rearrangement links TRBV5-5 to TRBJ2-1; D unresolved. This CDR3 is 15 amino acids long. The V gene lost 0 bases and the J gene lost 7 bases, with 14 bases spanning the gap. The germline V gene has CDR1 SGHKS and CDR2 YYEKEE (reference sequence). The CDR3 region is CASSLGHGPRNEQFF. DNA of the CDR3: TGTGCCAGCAGCTTGGGACACGGGCCGAGGAATGAGCAGTTCTTC.